This T cell receptor (beta chain) was documented in a study of blood T cell repertoires in COVID-19. Study-level background: Nucleic acid was either cDNA or gDNA, and it came from T cells, B-cell-depleted T cells, or PBMCs.

Measured with immunoSEQ multiplex PCR; TCRdb has only the in-frame clones, and not every one. Found here are approximately 53,000 clones, roughly 80% of them singletons; the top ten hold 5.8%. The age range of participants was roughly 18 to 90 years, with residence in fewer than 25 US areas. The V end was cut by 2 bases, the J end by 1 base, with 14 bases between. Germline CDR1 is SEHNR and CDR2 is FQNEAQ (reference sequence). The length of the CDR3 is 16 residues. The chain combines TRBV7-9 with TRBJ1-1; possible D gene TRBD1, 6 bases. This TCR came from a woman in her fifties or sixties with acute COVID-19. Sequencing used PBMCs or T cells enriched from blood (not recorded which). The CDR3 loop is CASSLQGSSGNTEAFF. The CDR3 DNA is TGTGCCAGCAGCTTACAGGGGTCGAGTGGGAACACTGAAGCTTTCTTT. The whole variable domain, filled in from reference TRBV7-9 and TRBJ1-1, reads DTGVSQNPRHKITKRGQNVTFRCDPISEHNRLYWYRQTLGQGPEFLTYFQNEAQLEKSRLLSDRFSAERPKGSFSTLEIQRTEQGDSAMYLCASSLQGSSGNTEAFFGQGTRLTVV.